Each of the 15 T cell receptor beta chains below was sequenced from the same sample in a study of patients and donors after allogeneic stem cell transplantation. Using its own MiXCR run on the RT-PCR reads, TCRdb lists one record per CDR3 protein. In the table there are 200,000 to 250,000 distinct CDR3 sequences, approximately 14% of which are singletons. Sequenced: blood, either unsorted or a sorted T cell fraction (not recorded which). These receptors were taken from a human donor who was either an allogeneic HSCT recipient or a stem cell or donor lymphocyte infusion donor (not recorded which). It is not recorded whose cells these are; they may come from a transplant donor.

The chain carries TRBV18 and TRBJ1-1; D uncertain. Between the trimmed V and J ends, which lost 0 bases and 6 bases, there was a span of 8 bases. Per the germline V gene, CDR1 is KGHSH and CDR2 is LQKENI. This CDR3 contains 13 residues. Here the CDR3 DNA reads TGTGCCAGCTCACCACCGTTTTCTCCTGAAGCTTTCTTT. Encoded protein: CASSPPFSPEAFF. The full variable domain, with the rest looked up from reference TRBV18 and TRBJ1-1, is NAGVMQNPRHLVRRRGQEARLRCSPMKGHSHVYWYRQLPEEGLKFMVYLQKENIIDESGMPKERFSAEFPKEGPSILRIQQVVRGDSAAYFCASSPPFSPEAFFGQGTRLTVV.

Ten or more counts support this clonotype. This rearrangement joins TRBV2 to TRBJ2-1, with a weak D call TRBD2 (6 bases). Germline V gene sequence: CDR1 SNHLY, CDR2 FYNNEI. V was shortened by 7 bases and J by 0 bases, with 7 bases between the two germline ends. The CDR3 runs 13 residues. CDR3 region: CASKEGSYNEQFF. In DNA, the CDR3 is TGTGCCAGCAAGGAGGGCTCCTACAATGAGCAGTTCTTC.

The genes are TRBV12-3 or TRBV12-4 and TRBJ1-6; a possible D gene is TRBD1 (6 bases). The CDR3 extends over 15 amino acids. V was clipped by 6 bases and J by 9 bases, with 18 bases between them. CDR3 loop: CASSPLGGTRSPLHF. CDR3 coding DNA: TGTGCCAGCAGCCCCTTGGGGGGGACACGTTCACCCCTCCACTTT.

This clonotype turned up a few times. The chain is built from TRBV13 and TRBJ2-5; D is possibly TRBD1 (6 bases). V was trimmed by 5 bases and J by 5 bases, leaving 18 bases between them. Germline assignment: CDR1 PRHDT and CDR2 FYEKMQ (reference sequence). CDR3 length equals 15 residues. As DNA, the CDR3 is TGTGCCAGCAGCCGTCGACAGGCCCCCATCGAGACCCAGTACTTC. It yields the protein CASSRRQAPIETQYF.

The chain uses TRBV6-7 and TRBJ1-3; 7 nucleotides agree with TRBD1. TRBV6-7 has ORF status, its function being uncertain. This CDR3 has 17 residues. V shed 2 bases, J shed 0 bases, and the junction held 7 bases outside the gene matches. CDR3 protein: CASSYPRDRSSGNTIYF. In DNA, the CDR3 is TGTGCCAGCAGTTACCCCCGGGACAGATCCTCTGGAAACACCATATATTTT.

This clonotype was detected only a few times. DNA for the CDR3: TGTGCCAGCAGTATAGAGGACGCTCTGCCCCAGCATTTT. Protein sequence: CASSIEDALPQHF. The chain recombines TRBV6-6 with TRBJ1-5; D is ambiguous. CDR3 size: 13 residues. Trimming pared 5 bases from V and 9 bases from J, leaving 14 bases between. Germline CDR1 reads MNHNY; CDR2 reads SVGAGI (reference sequence).

Written as DNA, the CDR3 is TGTGCCAGCAGTTTGGGAAAGGGGCTCGGCGGCACTAATGAAAAACTGTTTTTT. It is translated as CASSLGKGLGGTNEKLFF. V gene TRBV12-3 or TRBV12-4 combines with J gene TRBJ1-4, with D perhaps TRBD1 (5 bases). V was shortened by 3 bases and J by 2 bases, with 19 bases between the two germline ends. This CDR3 is built from 18 residues.

This clonotype was seen at least ten times. The chain carries TRBV19 and TRBJ2-1; the match to TRBD1 covers 10 bases. This CDR3 region has 15 residues. After removal of 6 bases from V and 8 bases from J, the junction contained 10 bases not matched to a gene. From germline, CDR1 is LNHDA and CDR2 SQIVND (reference sequence). CDR3 DNA: TGTGCCAGTAGGCGGACAGGGGGAAGGTTCGATGAGCAGTTCTTC. The encoded protein is CASRRTGGRFDEQFF.

The V call is TRBV5-1, the J call TRBJ1-1; D ambiguous. The V gene's germline CDR1 is SGHRS and CDR2 YFSETQ. The CDR3 loop spans 16 amino acids. The V gene lost 2 bases and the J gene lost 1 base, with 15 bases spanning the gap. CDR3 protein: CASSFPLVGRNTEAFF. The CDR3 bases are TGCGCCAGCAGCTTTCCGTTGGTCGGACGGAACACTGAAGCTTTCTTT.

The J gene is TRBJ2-7, the V gene TRBV6-6, with D tentatively TRBD2 (5 bases). The CDR3 has 13 residues. The germline CDR1 and CDR2 sequences are MNHNY and SVGAGI (reference sequence). The germline V and J ends were trimmed by 6 bases and 3 bases, with 12 bases remaining between them. The CDR3 region has the DNA TGTGCCAGCAGAGGAGGCGAAGACTACGAGCAGTACTTC. Protein sequence: CASRGGEDYEQYF.

This clonotype is a singleton in its sample. The rearrangement links TRBV5-6 to TRBJ2-5, with TRBD1 matching 10 bases. The CDR3 contains 15 residues. CDR1 is SGHDT and CDR2 is YYEEEE in the germline V gene. J gave up 4 bases and V 3 bases, and 6 bases lay outside the gene matches. CDR3 nucleotide sequence: TGTGCCAGCAGCTCACGGACAGGGGGGCGAGAGACCCAGTACTTC. Translating gives CASSSRTGGRETQYF. The whole variable domain, filled in from reference TRBV5-6 and TRBJ2-5, reads DAGVTQSPTHLIKTRGQQVTLRCSPKSGHDTVSWYQQALGQGPQFIFQYYEEEERQRGNFPDRFSGHQFPNYSSELNVNALLLGDSALYLCASSSRTGGRETQYFGPGTRLLVL.

The genes are TRBV20-1 and TRBJ2-7, with 8 bases matching TRBD1. CDR3 size: 14 residues. CDR1 DFQATT and CDR2 SNEGSKA come from the germline V gene (reference sequence). Trimming took 1 base from V and 6 from J; bases not matched to a gene: 8. The chain's CDR3 is CSARVAGGVSEQYF. The CDR3 region has the DNA TGCAGTGCTAGAGTGGCAGGGGGCGTCTCCGAGCAGTACTTC.

The chain joins TRBV7-9 to TRBJ2-4; unclear D gene. The V gene's germline CDR1 is SEHNR and CDR2 FQNEAQ (reference sequence). The V end lost 5 bases, the J end lost 4 bases, and 12 bases lay between the germline ends. The CDR3 contains 14 residues. CDR3 region: CASSGQDPKNIQYF. CDR3 bases: TGTGCCAGCAGCGGCCAGGACCCAAAAAACATTCAGTACTTC. The complete variable domain, with remaining parts taken from reference TRBV7-9 and TRBJ2-4, reads DTGVSQNPRHKITKRGQNVTFRCDPISEHNRLYWYRQTLGQGPEFLTYFQNEAQLEKSRLLSDRFSAERPKGSFSTLEIQRTEQGDSAMYLCASSGQDPKNIQYFGAGTRLSVL.

This chain uses TRBV29-1 with TRBJ2-1; D possibly uses TRBD1 or TRBD2 (5 bases each). CDR3 size: 16 residues. Germline values: CDR1 SQVTM, CDR2 ANQGSEA. V lost 2 bases and J lost 7, with 21 bases in between. CDR3 in amino acids: CSVEMGGGVLGNEQFF. CDR3 nucleotides: TGCAGCGTTGAAATGGGTGGGGGAGTTCTTGGTAATGAGCAGTTCTTC.

This clonotype was counted ten times or more. The gene calls are TRBV20-1 and TRBJ2-5, with 8 bases matching TRBD2. Per germline, CDR1 DFQATT and CDR2 SNEGSKA (reference sequence). With V trimmed by 1 base and J by 8 bases, 6 bases remained unmatched. The CDR3 consists of 13 residues. CDR3 sequence reads: CSARAGGSSTQYF. The CDR3 bases are TGCAGTGCTAGAGCGGGGGGGTCCTCAACCCAGTACTTC.